This TCR beta chain stems from a study of CD8 T cells in ankylosing spondylitis. Overall study findings and caveats: As for the disease-linked clones, they showed a CD8+ phenotype and occurred at relatively low frequencies in peripheral blood. Typical of ankylosing spondylitis blood, it appeared, was a TCR beta motif of eight highly homologous variants. In reactive arthritis synovial fluid and blood, some motif variants had been reported before.

This clonotype turned up a few times. The antigen is undetermined. Molecular-barcoded quantitative 5'-RACE produced these TCR beta libraries. TCRdb used MiXCR to reprocess the 5' RACE reads, holding one entry per CDR3 protein. The sample gives around 340,000 distinct CDR3 sequences, 14% to 15% of which show up once; 0.9% to 1.2% is in the top ten. Germline CDR1 reads ENHRY; CDR2 reads SYGVKD. The CDR3 extends over 15 amino acids. V was cut by 11 bases and J by 2 bases, with 20 bases left in between. J is TRBJ2-3 and V is TRBV10-3, with D possibly being TRBD1 or TRBD2 (6 bases each). The TCR sequence derives from a male donor with ankylosing spondylitis or in good health (not recorded which). Sequenced: blood, either unsorted or a sorted T cell fraction (not recorded which). The DNA for the CDR3 is TGTGCCTCCAGGGGAGTGGGGGGTCCCACAGATACGCAGTATTTT. This translates into CASRGVGGPTDTQYF.